A single sample gave rise to the 10 T cell receptor beta chains below, sequenced in a study of T cell responses to AZD1222 COVID-19 vaccine. Method: immunoSEQ multiplex PCR; TCRdb's copy keeps in-frame clones and lacks some. The data contain some 150,000 clones, about 91% of them singletons. The source material was peripheral blood, sampled on day 0 of AZD1222 vaccination. The origin of the receptors is an adult in good health.

V usage is TRBV18 and J usage is TRBJ2-6; D gene unclear. Germline V gene lookup returns CDR1 KGHSH and CDR2 LQKENI. Trimming shortened V by 6 bases and J by 3 bases, and 6 bases separated the two germline ends. The CDR3 is 13 amino acids. In DNA, the CDR3 is TGTGCCAGCTCCCCGCGTGGGGCCAACGTCCTGACTTTC. It translates to CASSPRGANVLTF.

CDR3 nucleotide sequence: TGTGCCAGCAGCCATCCCTCAGGGAACAATGAGCAGTTCTTC. This codes for CASSHPSGNNEQFF. The chain employs TRBV7-9 and TRBJ2-1, with a tentative D call TRBD1 (5 bases). The CDR3 spans 14 residues. Germline CDR1 reads SEHNR; CDR2 reads FQNEAQ (reference sequence). Trimming pared 5 bases from V and 5 bases from J, leaving 13 bases between.

The rearrangement uses TRBV5-4 and TRBJ1-2, with 10 nucleotides matching TRBD1. With V trimmed by 4 bases and J by 4 bases, 13 bases remained unmatched. The CDR3 totals 17 residues. Germline-derived CDR1 and CDR2 are SGHNT and YYREEE (reference sequence). CDR3 nucleotide sequence: TGTGCCAGCAGCCCAAATTCCGGGACAGGGGCCTCCTATGGCTACACCTTC. Amino acid sequence: CASSPNSGTGASYGYTF.

V and J are TRBV10-3 and TRBJ1-3; D not certain. Trimming took off 8 bases at V and 0 bases at J, with 2 bases between the two ends. The CDR3 spans 11 residues. The V gene's germline CDR1 is ENHRY and CDR2 SYGVKD. CDR3 protein: CAIRSGNTIYF. The CDR3 DNA sequence: TGTGCCATCCGCTCTGGAAACACCATATATTTT.

The gene calls are TRBV6-1 and TRBJ1-6; D gene unclear. The germline CDR1 and CDR2 sequences are MNHNS and SASEGT. CDR3 length equals 13 residues. Trimming pared 2 bases from V and 7 bases from J, leaving 6 bases between. CDR3 amino acids: CASSESNNSPLHF. The CDR3 coding sequence is TGTGCCAGCAGTGAATCTAACAATTCACCCCTCCACTTT.

J is TRBJ1-1 and V is TRBV6-2 or TRBV6-3; unclear D gene. Germline V lookup: CDR1 MNHEY, CDR2 SVGEGT. The CDR3 loop spans 11 amino acids. V lost 5 bases and J lost 5, with 6 bases in between. This CDR3 is CASSRRTEAFF. The CDR3 region has the DNA TGTGCCAGCAGTCGAAGGACTGAAGCTTTCTTT.

The chain has TRBV30 and TRBJ2-3; D unresolved. V was shortened by 3 bases and J by 3 bases, with 19 bases between the two germline ends. This CDR3 has 16 residues. Germline assignment: CDR1 GTSNPN and CDR2 SVGIG (reference sequence). DNA of the CDR3: TGTGCCTGGAGCGATTCACATATAGCCAAGACAGATACGCAGTATTTT. This sequence encodes CAWSDSHIAKTDTQYF.

The chain joins TRBV7-3 to TRBJ2-7; 7 nucleotides align to TRBD2. The CDR3 contains 15 residues. The J segment lost 1 base and the V segment lost 2 bases, leaving 5 bases of the junction unmatched. Germline loops: CDR1 SGHTA, CDR2 FQGTGA. CDR3 bases: TGTGCCAGCAGCTTAGTTGCGGGAGTTTCCTACGAGCAGTACTTC. Its translation is CASSLVAGVSYEQYF.

The V gene is TRBV5-1, the J gene TRBJ2-7; D perhaps matches TRBD2 (5 bases). The germline gives CDR1 SGHRS, CDR2 YFSETQ. CDR3 size: 16 residues. Deletions cut 0 bases from V and 3 bases from J, with 16 bases between. CDR3 amino acids: CASSLVGSPSHYEQYF. CDR3 bases: TGCGCCAGCAGCTTGGTGGGTTCTCCTAGCCACTACGAGCAGTACTTC.

The chain recombines TRBV28 with TRBJ1-2, with a possible D match to TRBD1 (5 bases). V lost 7 bases to trimming and J lost 4 bases, with 10 bases between them. Germline CDR1 and CDR2: MDHEN and SYDVKM. This CDR3 comprises 12 residues. CDR3 residues: CASTGAGYGYTF. CDR3 nucleotides: TGTGCCAGCACTGGGGCCGGCTATGGCTACACCTTC.